Below are 10 T cell receptor beta chains sequenced from a single sample in a study of regulatory T cells in long-lasting Graves disease. To make TCR beta libraries, researchers used iRepertoire HTBI primers and Arm-PCR of CDR3 regions. TCRdb used MiXCR to reprocess the multiplex PCR reads, holding one entry per CDR3 protein. The sample carries around 430,000 distinct CDR3 sequences, approximately 22% recorded once. Time point: persistent/refractory GD, antithyroid drugs over 5 years with positive TRAb. PBMC RNA was the source of the TCR library. The sequencing used peripheral blood mononuclear cells (PBMCs), collected when the disease was refractory, from a patient treated with antithyroid drugs. These receptors were taken from a female donor with Graves disease.

This clonotype was seen at least ten times. This chain uses TRBV7-3 with TRBJ2-5; 10 positions match TRBD2. J was trimmed by 9 bases and V by 5 bases; bases with no gene match: 6. The CDR3 extends over 13 amino acids. CDR1 and CDR2 from the germline V gene are SGHTA and FQGTGA. The CDR3 protein is CASSEGLARAQYF. The CDR3 DNA follows: TGTGCCAGCAGCGAGGGACTAGCGAGGGCCCAGTACTTC. The full variable domain, with the rest looked up from reference TRBV7-3 and TRBJ2-5, is GAGVSQTPSNKVTEKGKYVELRCDPISGHTALYWYRQSLGQGPEFLIYFQGTGAADDSGLPNDRFFAVRPEGSVSTLKIQRTERGDSAVYLCASSEGLARAQYFGPGTRLLVL.

This rearrangement joins TRBV6-4 to TRBJ2-2, with TRBD1 identical over 8 bases. V shed 2 bases and J 1 base; nucleotides not matched to a gene: 0. The CDR3 runs 15 residues. Germline V gene data show CDR1 as MRHNA and CDR2 as SNTAGT. The CDR3 protein is CASSDDRGNTGELFF. CDR3 DNA sequence: TGTGCCAGCAGTGACGACAGGGGGAACACCGGGGAGCTGTTTTTT.

The table lists this clonotype with many counts. V and J are TRBV11-2 and TRBJ2-2; D possibly corresponds to TRBD1 (6 bases). Germline V gene sequence: CDR1 SGHAT, CDR2 FQNNGV. This CDR3 has 19 amino acids. The V end lost 4 bases, the J end lost 7 bases, and 28 bases lay between the germline ends. CDR3 loop: CASSSFRTGTPRRDGELFF. The CDR3 nucleotides read TGTGCCAGCAGCTCGTTCAGAACCGGGACACCCCGTCGGGACGGGGAGCTGTTTTTT.

This clonotype was detected a few times. The V call is TRBV20-1, the J call TRBJ2-7; 11 nucleotides line up with TRBD1. Germline CDR1 DFQATT, CDR2 SNEGSKA (reference sequence). The CDR3 spans 16 residues. Losses at the gene ends were 2 bases for V and 5 bases for J; bases not matched to a gene: 11. The DNA of the CDR3 is TGCAGTGCTAGAACCCCAGGGACAGGGGGGTCAAACGAGCAGTACTTC. It yields the protein CSARTPGTGGSNEQYF.

As concerns this clonotype: This may arise from a read error, as a much more abundant clone is one base away. This is likely a read error, given that the CDR3 carries no conserved phenylalanine or tryptophan at its end. The chain joins TRBV6-1 to TRBJ1-2, with D possibly being TRBD1 (5 bases). Germline loops: CDR1 MNHNS, CDR2 SASEGT. V was shortened by 5 bases and J by 7 bases, with 17 bases between the two germline ends. This CDR3 is 14 amino acids long. The CDR3 nucleotides read TGTGCCAGCAGTAAAGGTGGGGGAACGGTTGGCTACACCCTC. The encoded protein is CASSKGGGTVGYTL.

CDR3 sequence reads: CAWGTGFQPQHF. DNA for the CDR3: TGTGCCTGGGGGACAGGTTTTCAGCCCCAGCATTTT. V usage is TRBV30 and J usage is TRBJ1-5; TRBD1 aligns across 8 bases. V gave up 5 bases and J gave up 6 bases; unmatched junction bases: 3. There are 12 residues in the CDR3. Germline V lookup: CDR1 GTSNPN, CDR2 SVGIG (reference sequence). The whole variable domain, filled in from reference TRBV30 and TRBJ1-5, reads SQTIHQWPATLVQPVGSPLSLECTVEGTSNPNLYWYRQAAGRGLQLLFYSVGIGQISSEVPQNLSASRPQDRQFILSSKKLLLSDSGFYLCAWGTGFQPQHFGDGTRLSIL.

This clonotype appeared many times. The chain carries TRBV6-1 and TRBJ1-2; TRBD1 might be the D (5 bases). The V end lost 5 bases, the J end lost 2 bases, and 9 bases lay between the germline ends. Germline CDR1 and CDR2: MNHNS and SASEGT. This CDR3 is 13 amino acids long. CDR3 protein: CASSLRVNYGYTF. The CDR3, as DNA: TGTGCCAGCAGTCTCAGGGTGAACTATGGCTACACCTTC.

A note on this clonotype: A junction boundary mismatches the germline segment, possibly from a read error. The chain is built from TRBV28 and TRBJ1-3, with D perhaps matching TRBD1 (6 bases). This CDR3 is 17 amino acids long. Germline V gene lookup returns CDR1 MDHEN and CDR2 SYDVKM. The CDR3 nucleotides read TGTGCCATCAGTGAGTCGACCGGGGGGGCATCAGGAAACACCATATATTTT. Translating it yields CAISESTGGASGNTIYF. The variable domain in full, with the rest retrieved from reference TRBV28 and TRBJ1-3, is DVKVTQSSRYLVKRTGEKVFLECVQDMDHENMFWYRQDPGLGLRLIYFSYDVKMKEKGDIPEGYSVSREKKERFSLILESASTNQTSMYLCAISESTGGASGNTIYFGEGSWLTVV.

This clonotype was seen more than once but under ten times. This sequence joins TRBV30 and TRBJ2-2; D is unresolved. The germline V gene encodes CDR1 GTSNPN and CDR2 SVGIG (reference sequence). CDR3 size: 15 residues. The CDR3 DNA reads TGTGCTCTCTCGGGTCCGGCAGGTCTCACCGGGGAGCTGTTTTTT. This sequence encodes CALSGPAGLTGELFF.

This clonotype was counted at least ten times. The CDR3 nucleotides read TGTGCCAGTAGTATGAGGAGCTATGGCTACACCTTC. This encodes CASSMRSYGYTF. The chain uses TRBV19 and TRBJ1-2; D ambiguous. Germline assignment: CDR1 LNHDA and CDR2 SQIVND (reference sequence). The ends were cut back, 3 bases at V and 4 bases at J, with 6 bases in the middle. CDR3 size: 12 residues.